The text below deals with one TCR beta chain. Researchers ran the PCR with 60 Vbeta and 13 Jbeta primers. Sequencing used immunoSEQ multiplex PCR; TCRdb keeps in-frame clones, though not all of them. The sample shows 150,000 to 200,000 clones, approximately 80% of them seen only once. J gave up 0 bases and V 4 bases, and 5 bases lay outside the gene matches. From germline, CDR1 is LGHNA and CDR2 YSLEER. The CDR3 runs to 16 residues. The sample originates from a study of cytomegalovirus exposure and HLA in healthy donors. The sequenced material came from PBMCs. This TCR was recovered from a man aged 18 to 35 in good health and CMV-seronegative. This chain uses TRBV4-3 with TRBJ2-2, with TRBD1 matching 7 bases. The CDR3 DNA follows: TGCGCCAGCAGCCTTCAGACAGGGACGAACACCGGGGAGCTGTTTTTT. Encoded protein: CASSLQTGTNTGELFF.